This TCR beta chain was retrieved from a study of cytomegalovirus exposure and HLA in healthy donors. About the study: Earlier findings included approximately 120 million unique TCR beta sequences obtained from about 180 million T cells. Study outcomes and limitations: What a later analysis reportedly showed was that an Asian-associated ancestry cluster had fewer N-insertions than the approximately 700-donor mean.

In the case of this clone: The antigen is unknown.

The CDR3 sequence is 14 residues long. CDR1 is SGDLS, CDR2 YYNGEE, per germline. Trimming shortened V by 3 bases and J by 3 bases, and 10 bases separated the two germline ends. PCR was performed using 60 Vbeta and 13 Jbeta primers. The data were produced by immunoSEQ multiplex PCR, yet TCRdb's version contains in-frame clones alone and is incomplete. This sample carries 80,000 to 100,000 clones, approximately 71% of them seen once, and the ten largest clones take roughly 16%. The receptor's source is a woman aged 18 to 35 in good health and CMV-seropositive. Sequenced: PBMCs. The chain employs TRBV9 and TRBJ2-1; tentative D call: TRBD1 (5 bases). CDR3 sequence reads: CASSGRQNYNEQFF. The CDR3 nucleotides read TGTGCCAGCAGCGGAAGACAGAACTACAATGAGCAGTTCTTC.